Included here is one T cell receptor (beta chain) sequence, with context. Its recognized antigen is unknown. Base qualities are not provided; no much larger clone lies one nucleotide away. Based on the germline V gene, the CDR1 and CDR2 sequences are SGHTA and FQGTGA. Trimming removed 2 bases from V and 4 bases from J, leaving 8 bases between the germline ends. The CDR3 spans 14 residues, from the cysteine through the phenylalanine. Only the CDR3 DNA stays, 42 bases, in frame from base 1. The data were obtained in a study of OX40 agonist ivuxolimab in advanced cancers. Study-level background: Ivuxolimab was an agonistic, fully human IgG2 monoclonal antibody directed against OX40 (CD134), a costimulatory receptor. Intravenous ivuxolimab was administered to patients every 2 weeks at six dose levels: 0.01, 0.1, 0.3, 1.5, 3 and 10 mg/kg. Of the approximately 54 patients in dose escalation, about 20 had hepatocellular carcinoma, about 15 had melanoma, 9 had renal cell carcinoma and 9 had head and neck cancer. In the dose-escalation cohort, 65% to 90% of patients were male, and the mean age was approximately 64 years, with a range of about 23 to 80. Patients were allowed to have had prior anti-PD-1, anti-PD-L1 or anti-CTLA-4 therapy, and 40% of the dose-escalation patients had previously received checkpoint inhibitors. Partial responses were achieved by three dose-escalation patients, of whom one had hepatocellular carcinoma and two had cutaneous melanoma. The point of sequencing TCRbeta in the periphery was to test whether ivuxolimab changed TCR sequence diversity and drove clonal T-cell expansion. The paper reports the monotherapy dose-escalation portion (N of about 51 patients) of the phase I ivuxolimab trial. Results and caveats for the whole study, not just this receptor: Clonal expansion of both CD4+ and CD8+ blood T cells was observed from baseline to week 6 at doses 0.1 to 3.0 mg/kg. Which antigens the clonally expanded peripheral T cells were specific for was not determined. After ivuxolimab, more expanded clones were found on average in CD8+ T cells than in CD4+ T cells. In the 0.1-3.0 mg/kg groups, partial responders had among the lowest normalized peripheral clonal expansion, particularly in CD8+ T cells. Low levels of normalized T-cell clonal expansion were also seen in some nonresponding patients.

Genomic DNA was extracted from sorted cells for sequencing of the TCRbeta CDR3 region. The immunoSEQ Assay was used for sequencing of TCRbeta CDR3 regions. Here the immuneACCESS table is served through TCRdb, limited to in-frame sequences with V and J called. Missing clones are a known gap in these copies; in checked studies unresolved V genes cover under half, and the rest lacks a known reason. Recorded for this sample are approximately 100,000 clones; roughly 90% of them occurred a single time. The top ten hold around 0.31% of the sample. The trial excluded patients who had a history of autoimmune disease or who were on systemic immunosuppression. Peripheral blood for TCR sequencing was collected from all dose cohorts at baseline, on cycle 4 day 1, and on cycle 7 day 1. Samples came from an open-label, multicenter, first-in-human phase I dose-escalation trial of ivuxolimab. Adults with locally advanced or metastatic head and neck squamous cell, hepatocellular, melanoma or renal cell carcinoma were enrolled in the trial. Before TCR sequencing, CD4+ T cells and CD8+ T cells from peripheral blood were sorted into separate populations.

Sample: CD4+ or CD8+ T cells sorted from blood, taken in a trial of the OX40 agonist ivuxolimab. The chain links TRBV7-3 with TRBJ2-2; the D gene is not confidently resolved. The TCR comes from an adult with an advanced solid tumor such as melanoma, head and neck, liver or kidney cancer. The CDR3 in this case is CASSLLAATGELFF. The DNA is as follows: TGTGCCAGCAGCTTATTGGCTGCCACCGGGGAGCTGTTTTTT.